A few counts support the clone carrying this T cell receptor (beta chain). Each CDR3 protein gets one entry after TCRdb re-called the RT-PCR reads with MiXCR. In the table there are about 31,000 distinct CDR3 sequences, under 7.5% of which are singletons. Trimming cost V 1 base and J 5 bases; bases outside gene matches: 3. The CDR3 is 14 residues long. CDR1 is SEHNR and CDR2 is FQNEAQ in the germline V gene (reference sequence). The record originates from a study of patients and donors after allogeneic stem cell transplantation. Sequenced sample: blood, either unsorted or a sorted T cell fraction (not recorded which). The chain couples TRBV7-9 to TRBJ2-7; 9 bases agree with TRBD1. The clonotype originates from a human donor who was either an allogeneic HSCT recipient or a stem cell or donor lymphocyte infusion donor (not recorded which). It is not recorded whose cells these are; they may come from a transplant donor. CDR3 sequence: CASSLDRGLDEQYF. Here the CDR3 DNA reads TGTGCCAGCAGCTTAGACAGGGGGCTCGACGAGCAGTACTTC.